The 9 T cell receptor beta chains below come from one sample, sequenced in a study of blood T cells in healthy people across ages. Next came a second PCR, run for 7 to 11 cycles, which used a sample-barcoded 5' primer along with a J-beta primer mix. MiXCR, run by TCRdb on the 5' RACE reads, gives a single entry per CDR3 protein. The top ten hold approximately 10% of the sample, which has 1.5 million to 2 million distinct CDR3 sequences, roughly 30% seen once. Sequencing used blood. These receptors all stem from a woman aged 25 to 39 in good health.

The chain links TRBV7-8 to TRBJ2-1; unclear D gene. Germline V gene data show CDR1 as SGHVS and CDR2 as FQNEAQ. The CDR3 consists of 14 residues. Trimming cost V 1 base and J 6 bases, with 10 bases left between them. The CDR3 loop is CASSLGVKGNEQFF. The CDR3, as DNA: TGTGCCAGCAGCTTAGGGGTGAAGGGCAATGAGCAGTTCTTC.

V gene TRBV27 combines with J gene TRBJ1-5; the D is unclear. Trimming cost V 0 bases and J 3 bases, with 24 bases left between them. The CDR3 loop spans 20 amino acids. Germline CDR1 is MNHEY and CDR2 is SMNVEV (reference sequence). For the CDR3, the DNA is TGTGCCAGCAGTTTATCCCCGGGGTATTTAGCGGCGGGTGTCAATCAGCCCCAGCATTTT. Its translation is CASSLSPGYLAAGVNQPQHF.

V usage is TRBV27 and J usage is TRBJ1-2; no clear D gene. CDR3 length: 14 residues. Deletions cut 2 bases from V and 2 bases from J, with 9 bases between. In germline, CDR1 is MNHEY, CDR2 SMNVEV (reference sequence). The chain's CDR3 is CASSLLAGNYGYTF. DNA of the CDR3: TGTGCCAGCAGTTTACTTGCGGGGAACTATGGCTACACCTTC.

J is TRBJ2-7 and V is TRBV28; D remains ambiguous. The germline gives CDR1 MDHEN, CDR2 SYDVKM. CDR3 length: 14 amino acids. Deletions cut 10 bases from V and 2 bases from J, with 18 bases between. The CDR3 sequence: CAIALMDPTYEQYF. CDR3 sequence (DNA): TGTGCCATCGCCCTAATGGACCCAACCTACGAGCAGTACTTC.

The sample holds a few counts of this clonotype. The genes are TRBV7-2 and TRBJ1-2, with 8 bases aligning to TRBD1. Germline V gene sequence: CDR1 SGHTA, CDR2 FQGNSA. After removal of 5 bases from V and 6 bases from J, the junction contained 5 bases not matched to a gene. CDR3 length: 13 residues. The CDR3 protein is CASSVDRGHGYTF. The CDR3 DNA follows: TGTGCCAGCAGCGTAGACAGGGGCCATGGCTACACCTTC.

This clonotype occurred once. This rearrangement joins TRBV5-1 to TRBJ2-7; 12 bases fit TRBD2. The CDR3 runs to 16 residues. V dropped 3 bases and J dropped 7; count of bases not matched to a gene: 11. Germline lookup yields CDR1 SGHRS and CDR2 YFSETQ. CDR3 in DNA: TGCGCCAGCAGCTCAAGACTAGCGGGAGCTATTAAGGAGCAGTACTTC. Residues: CASSSRLAGAIKEQYF.

The J gene is TRBJ2-3, the V gene TRBV6-2 or TRBV6-3, with a weak D call TRBD1 (5 bases). The CDR3 length is 17 residues. The V gene lost 7 bases and the J gene lost 2 bases, with 22 bases spanning the gap. CDR1 is MNHEY, CDR2 SVGEGT, per germline. This CDR3 is CASNPGPRVGFTDTQYF. CDR3 coding DNA: TGTGCCAGCAACCCCGGGCCCAGGGTTGGCTTCACAGATACGCAGTATTTT.

About this clonotype: This may be a read error: a much more frequent sequence differs by one nucleotide. The V gene is TRBV7-3, the J gene TRBJ2-1; D is perhaps TRBD2 (6 bases). From germline, CDR1 is SGHTA and CDR2 FQGTGA. The ends were cut back, 4 bases at V and 0 bases at J, with 10 bases in the middle. The CDR3 consists of 15 residues. CDR3 DNA sequence: TGTGCCAGCAGCTCCGAGACTAGCTCCTACAATGAGCAGTTCTTC. This codes for CASSSETSSYNEQFF.

This chain uses TRBV7-6 with TRBJ2-7; TRBD1 agrees at 10 bases. After removal of 5 bases from V and 7 bases from J, the junction contained 11 bases not matched to a gene. CDR3 size: 15 residues. Germline V gene data show CDR1 as SGHVS and CDR2 as FNYEAQ. The CDR3, as DNA: TGTGCCAGCAGCCTTGAGACAGGGGGCGAGTGGGAGCAGTACTTC. This encodes CASSLETGGEWEQYF. Supplemented by reference TRBV7-6 and TRBJ2-7, the full variable domain reads GAGVSQSPRYKVTKRGQDVALRCDPISGHVSLYWYRQALGQGPEFLTYFNYEAQQDKSGLPNDRFSAERPEGSISTLTIQRTEQRDSAMYRCASSLETGGEWEQYFGPGTRLTVT.